A selection of T cell receptor beta chains follows, all from one sample in a study of T cells in Graves' hyperthyroidism and ophthalmopathy. TCRdb passed the multiplex PCR reads through MiXCR, listing each CDR3 protein once. Of approximately 560,000 distinct CDR3 sequences in the sample, approximately 15% are singletons; the top ten hold about 7%. The sequenced material came from blood. These receptors came from a woman aged 30 to 39 with Graves' hyperthyroidism. CDR3s include the opening cysteine and the closing phenylalanine or tryptophan. D genes are given only for firm matches. Only part of the rows carry a size: once, few, many, or a class if the clone is expanded.

d_call: -; clone_size: many; v_call: TRBV11-1; j_call: TRBJ2-7; cdr3_nt: TGTGCCAGCAGCCTCTGGAGTCAGGGAACTTCCGAGCAGTACTTC; cdr3_aa: CASSLWSQGTSEQYF
d_call: -; clone_size: -; v_call: TRBV18; j_call: TRBJ1-5; cdr3_nt: TGTGCCAGCTCACCAATAGGGGGGAGCAATCAGCCCCAGCATTTT; cdr3_aa: CASSPIGGSNQPQHF
d_call: TRBD2; clone_size: -; v_call: TRBV6-5; j_call: TRBJ2-7; cdr3_nt: TGTGCCAGCAGTTACCCCTTGCTAGCGGGAGCCCACGAGCAGTACTTC; cdr3_aa: CASSYPLLAGAHEQYF
d_call: -; clone_size: few; v_call: TRBV10-1; j_call: TRBJ1-5; cdr3_nt: TGCGCCAGCAGTGCCACAGGTATCGATCAGCCCCAGCATTTT; cdr3_aa: CASSATGIDQPQHF
d_call: -; clone_size: many; v_call: TRBV7-9; j_call: TRBJ2-1; cdr3_nt: TGTGCCAGCAGCCGTGGGACGGACGTCCCGGCGCAGTTCTTC; cdr3_aa: CASSRGTDVPAQFF
d_call: -; clone_size: many; v_call: TRBV5-1; j_call: TRBJ2-3; cdr3_nt: TGCGCCAGCAGCCCGTCTGACTCTAGCACAGATACGCAGTATTTT; cdr3_aa: CASSPSDSSTDTQYF
d_call: -; clone_size: many; v_call: TRBV4-2; j_call: TRBJ2-5; cdr3_nt: TGTGCCAGCAGCCATTCTCACAGGGACCAAGAGACCCAGTACTTC; cdr3_aa: CASSHSHRDQETQYF
d_call: -; clone_size: few; v_call: TRBV11-3; j_call: TRBJ2-1; cdr3_nt: TGTGCCAGCAACTTATCGAGCTCCTACAATGAGCAGTTCTTC; cdr3_aa: CASNLSSSYNEQFF
d_call: -; clone_size: many; v_call: TRBV5-1; j_call: TRBJ2-1; cdr3_nt: TGCGCCAGCAGCTTTGAGGGGAGCTCCTACAATGAGCAGTTCTTC; cdr3_aa: CASSFEGSSYNEQFF
d_call: -; clone_size: few; v_call: TRBV20-1; j_call: TRBJ1-4; cdr3_nt: TGCAGTGCAGAGCCCGGGCTGCAAGAAAAACTGTTTTTT; cdr3_aa: CSAEPGLQEKLFF
d_call: -; clone_size: many; v_call: TRBV18; j_call: TRBJ1-2; cdr3_nt: TGTGCCAGCTCAAGGGACGGAGATGGCTACACCTTC; cdr3_aa: CASSRDGDGYTF
d_call: -; clone_size: many; v_call: TRBV28; j_call: TRBJ2-7; cdr3_nt: TGTGCCAGCAGTCCTCCGGAGGGCAGCTTCTTCTACGAGCAGTACTTC; cdr3_aa: CASSPPEGSFFYEQYF
d_call: TRBD2; clone_size: few; v_call: TRBV19; j_call: TRBJ2-1; cdr3_nt: TGTGCCAGTAGTATGCAGGAGAGGACTAGCGCCCGCTCCTACAATGAGCAGTTCTTC; cdr3_aa: CASSMQERTSARSYNEQFF
d_call: TRBD1; clone_size: many; v_call: TRBV7-2; j_call: TRBJ2-7; cdr3_nt: TGTGCCAGCAGCTTAGCTCCGGACAGGGCTTCCTACGAGCAGTACTTC; cdr3_aa: CASSLAPDRASYEQYF
d_call: -; clone_size: few; v_call: TRBV6-5; j_call: TRBJ1-4; cdr3_nt: TGTGCCAGCAGTTACCGATTTTTGGGGCTTGGAGAAAAACTGTTTTTT; cdr3_aa: CASSYRFLGLGEKLFF
d_call: -; clone_size: few; v_call: TRBV6-2/TRBV6-3; j_call: TRBJ2-1; cdr3_nt: TGTGCCGCTGGGGGGCAGGGGGTACACAATGAGCAGTTCTTC; cdr3_aa: CAAGGQGVHNEQFF
d_call: TRBD2; clone_size: once; v_call: TRBV5-5; j_call: TRBJ2-1; cdr3_nt: TGTGCCAGCAGCGTGGGACTAGCGACCAATGAGCAGTTCTTC; cdr3_aa: CASSVGLATNEQFF
d_call: -; clone_size: few; v_call: TRBV5-5; j_call: TRBJ1-4; cdr3_nt: TGTGCCAGCAGCTTGAAGAGTTTAGGGTCAGGGACCGCAACTAATGAAAAACTGTTTTTT; cdr3_aa: CASSLKSLGSGTATNEKLFF
d_call: -; clone_size: -; v_call: TRBV7-3; j_call: TRBJ1-6; cdr3_nt: TGTGCCAGCAGCTTAGGGCAGTTGCATTCACCCCTCCACTTT; cdr3_aa: CASSLGQLHSPLHF
d_call: TRBD2; clone_size: many; v_call: TRBV20-1; j_call: TRBJ2-1; cdr3_nt: TGCAGTGCTAGACGTAGACTAGCGGGTTTCTACAATGAGCAGTTCTTC; cdr3_aa: CSARRRLAGFYNEQFF
d_call: -; clone_size: few; v_call: TRBV4-1; j_call: TRBJ2-7; cdr3_nt: TGCGCCAGCAGCCAAGATGCAGTAATCGCCTACGAGCAGTACTTC; cdr3_aa: CASSQDAVIAYEQYF
d_call: TRBD2; clone_size: many; v_call: TRBV5-1; j_call: TRBJ2-1; cdr3_nt: TGCGCCAGCAGCTCGACTAGCGGGGGTTACAATGAGCAGTTCTTC; cdr3_aa: CASSSTSGGYNEQFF
d_call: -; clone_size: -; v_call: TRBV7-8; j_call: TRBJ2-5; cdr3_nt: TGTGCCAGCAAAGGGTGGACTCGCGGGGTAGAGACCCAGTACTTC; cdr3_aa: CASKGWTRGVETQYF
d_call: TRBD1; clone_size: many; v_call: TRBV3-1; j_call: TRBJ1-2; cdr3_nt: TGTGCCAGCAGCCCTGGACAGGGTGACTATGGCTACACCTTC; cdr3_aa: CASSPGQGDYGYTF
d_call: TRBD2; clone_size: many; v_call: TRBV11-2; j_call: TRBJ2-7; cdr3_nt: TGTGCCAGCAGCCTACTAGCGGGGCTATACGAGCAGTACTTC; cdr3_aa: CASSLLAGLYEQYF
d_call: -; clone_size: -; v_call: TRBV30; j_call: TRBJ2-4; cdr3_nt: TGTGCCTGGGGAGGGGAGGACATTCAGTACTTC; cdr3_aa: CAWGGEDIQYF
d_call: TRBD1; clone_size: many; v_call: TRBV2; j_call: TRBJ1-1; cdr3_nt: TGTGCCAACGCGGGACAGGCCAACACTGAAGCTTTCTTT; cdr3_aa: CANAGQANTEAFF